This TCR beta chain was retrieved from a study of blood T cell repertoires in COVID-19. CDR3 size: 14 residues. V lost 9 bases and J lost 6, with 18 bases in between. Germline CDR1 reads MDHEN; CDR2 reads SYDVKM. Generated by immunoSEQ multiplex PCR, the TCRdb table keeps only in-frame clones and is missing some. This sample carries 70,000 to 100,000 clones, 70% to 90% of them seen once, and the ten largest clones take about 2.5%. During active infection, Seattle patients enrolled and were then monitored through disease. The chain couples TRBV28 to TRBJ1-5, with D possibly matching TRBD1 (5 bases). The sequence was collected from a man aged 50 or older with COVID-19, enrolled during active disease. The specimen was peripheral blood. The CDR3 nucleotides read TGTGCCAGTACCCCGGGGGGGTCTGTTCAGCCCCAGCATTTT. It is translated as CASTPGGSVQPQHF.